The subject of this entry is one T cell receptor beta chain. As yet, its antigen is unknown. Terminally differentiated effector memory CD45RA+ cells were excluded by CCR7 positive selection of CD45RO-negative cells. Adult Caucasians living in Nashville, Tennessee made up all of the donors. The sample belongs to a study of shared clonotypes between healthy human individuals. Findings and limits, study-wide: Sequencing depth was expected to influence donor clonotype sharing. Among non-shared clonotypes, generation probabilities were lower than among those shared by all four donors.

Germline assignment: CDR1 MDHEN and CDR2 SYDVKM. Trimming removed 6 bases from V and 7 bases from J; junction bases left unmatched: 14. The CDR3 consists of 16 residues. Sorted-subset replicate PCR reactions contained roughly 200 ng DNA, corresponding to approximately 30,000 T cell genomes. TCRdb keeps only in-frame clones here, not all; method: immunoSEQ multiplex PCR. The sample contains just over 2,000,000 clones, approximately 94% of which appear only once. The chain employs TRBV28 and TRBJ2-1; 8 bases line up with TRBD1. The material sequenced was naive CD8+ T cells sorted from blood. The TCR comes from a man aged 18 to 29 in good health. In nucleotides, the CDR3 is TGTGCCAGCAGCCACCTAGGCGGACAGGGACTGAATGAGCAGTTCTTC. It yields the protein CASSHLGGQGLNEQFF.